Below, one TCR beta chain is given with its context. The data are from a study of blood T cell repertoires in COVID-19. Study in general: From the United States, Italy and Spain came samples of acute and convalescent COVID-19. The cDNA or gDNA used as material had been derived from T cells, B-cell-depleted T cells, or PBMCs.

TCRdb's table, derived via immunoSEQ multiplex PCR, lists solely in-frame clones and lacks some. The sample lists 250,000 or so clones, 90% occurring once. Germline lookup yields CDR1 LNHNV and CDR2 YYDKDF (reference sequence). Trimming removed 3 bases at V and 7 bases at J, with 7 bases between. CDR3 length: 13 amino acids. The receptor was derived from an older woman with COVID-19, enrolled during active disease. Sequences were obtained from peripheral blood. The chain joins TRBV15 to TRBJ1-6; D not certain. The CDR3 coding sequence is TGTGCCACCAGCAGTGCGGCGAATTCACCCCTCCACTTT. Protein: CATSSAANSPLHF. Looking up the rest from reference TRBV15 and TRBJ1-6 gives the full variable domain: DAMVIQNPRYQVTQFGKPVTLSCSQTLNHNVMYWYQQKSSQAPKLLFHYYDKDFNNEADTPDNFQSRRPNTSFCFLDIRSPGLGDTAMYLCATSSAANSPLHFGNGTRLTVT.